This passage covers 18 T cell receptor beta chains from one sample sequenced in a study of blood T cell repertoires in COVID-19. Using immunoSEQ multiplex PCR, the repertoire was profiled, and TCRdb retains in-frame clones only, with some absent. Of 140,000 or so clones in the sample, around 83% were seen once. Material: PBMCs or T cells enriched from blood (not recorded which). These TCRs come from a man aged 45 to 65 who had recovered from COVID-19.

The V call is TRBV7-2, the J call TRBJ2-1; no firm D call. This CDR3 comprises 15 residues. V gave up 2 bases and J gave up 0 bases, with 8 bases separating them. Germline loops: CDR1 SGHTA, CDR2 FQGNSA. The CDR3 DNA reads TGTGCCAGCAGCTTAAGCGTGAGCTCCTACAATGAGCAGTTCTTC. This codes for CASSLSVSSYNEQFF.

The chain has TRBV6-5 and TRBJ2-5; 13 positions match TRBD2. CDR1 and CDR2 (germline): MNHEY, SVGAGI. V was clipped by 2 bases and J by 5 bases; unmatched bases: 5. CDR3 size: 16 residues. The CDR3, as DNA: TGTGCCAGCAGTTACAAGAGACTAGCGGGGGGTGAGACCCAGTACTTC. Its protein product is CASSYKRLAGGETQYF.

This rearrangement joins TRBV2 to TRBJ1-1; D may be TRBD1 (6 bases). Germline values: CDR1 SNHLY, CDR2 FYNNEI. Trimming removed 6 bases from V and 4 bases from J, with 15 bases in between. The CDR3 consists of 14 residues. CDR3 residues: CASSNRVVLTEAFF. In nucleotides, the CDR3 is TGTGCCAGCAGCAACAGGGTTGTGCTCACTGAAGCTTTCTTT. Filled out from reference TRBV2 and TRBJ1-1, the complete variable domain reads EPEVTQTPSHQVTQMGQEVILRCVPISNHLYFYWYRQILGQKVEFLVSFYNNEISEKSEIFDDQFSVERPDGSNFTLKIRSTKLEDSAMYFCASSNRVVLTEAFFGQGTRLTVV.

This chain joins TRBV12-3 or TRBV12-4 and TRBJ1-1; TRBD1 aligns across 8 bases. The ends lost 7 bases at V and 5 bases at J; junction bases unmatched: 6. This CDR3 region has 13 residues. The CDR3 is CASTFRGLTEAFF. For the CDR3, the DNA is TGTGCCAGCACCTTCAGGGGGCTAACTGAAGCTTTCTTT.

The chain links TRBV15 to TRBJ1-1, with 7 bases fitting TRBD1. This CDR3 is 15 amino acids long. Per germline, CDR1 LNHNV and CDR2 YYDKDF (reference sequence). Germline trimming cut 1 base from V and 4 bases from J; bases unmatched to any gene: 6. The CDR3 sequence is CATSRGGGAGTEAFF. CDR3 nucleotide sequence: TGTGCCACCAGCAGAGGAGGGGGCGCGGGCACTGAAGCTTTCTTT. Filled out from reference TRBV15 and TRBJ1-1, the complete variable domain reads DAMVIQNPRYQVTQFGKPVTLSCSQTLNHNVMYWYQQKSSQAPKLLFHYYDKDFNNEADTPDNFQSRRPNTSFCFLDIRSPGLGDTAMYLCATSRGGGAGTEAFFGQGTRLTVV.

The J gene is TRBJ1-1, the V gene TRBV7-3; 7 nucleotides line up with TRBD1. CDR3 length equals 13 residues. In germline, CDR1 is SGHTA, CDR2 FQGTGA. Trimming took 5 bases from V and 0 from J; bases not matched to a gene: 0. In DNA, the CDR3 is TGTGCCAGCAGCACAGGGGTGAACACTGAAGCTTTCTTT. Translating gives CASSTGVNTEAFF.

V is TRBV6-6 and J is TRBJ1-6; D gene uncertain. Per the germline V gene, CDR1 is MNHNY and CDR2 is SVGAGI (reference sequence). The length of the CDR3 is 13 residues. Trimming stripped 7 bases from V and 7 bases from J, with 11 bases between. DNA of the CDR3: TGTGCCAGCACCCCCCCAGGCAATTCACCCCTCCACTTT. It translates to CASTPPGNSPLHF.

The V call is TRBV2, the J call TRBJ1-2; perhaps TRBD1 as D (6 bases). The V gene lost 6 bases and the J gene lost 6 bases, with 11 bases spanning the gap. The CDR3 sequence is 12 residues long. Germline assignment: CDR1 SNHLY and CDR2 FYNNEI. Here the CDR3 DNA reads TGTGCCAGCAGAGAAAACAGGGATGGCTACACCTTC. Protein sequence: CASRENRDGYTF. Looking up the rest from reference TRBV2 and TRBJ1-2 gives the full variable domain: EPEVTQTPSHQVTQMGQEVILRCVPISNHLYFYWYRQILGQKVEFLVSFYNNEISEKSEIFDDQFSVERPDGSNFTLKIRSTKLEDSAMYFCASRENRDGYTFGSGTRLTVV.

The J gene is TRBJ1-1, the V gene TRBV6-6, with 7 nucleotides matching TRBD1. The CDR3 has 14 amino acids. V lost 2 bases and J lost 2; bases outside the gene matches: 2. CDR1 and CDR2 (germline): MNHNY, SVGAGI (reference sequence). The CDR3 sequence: CASSYDRVNTEAFF. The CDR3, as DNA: TGTGCCAGCAGTTACGACAGGGTTAACACTGAAGCTTTCTTT.

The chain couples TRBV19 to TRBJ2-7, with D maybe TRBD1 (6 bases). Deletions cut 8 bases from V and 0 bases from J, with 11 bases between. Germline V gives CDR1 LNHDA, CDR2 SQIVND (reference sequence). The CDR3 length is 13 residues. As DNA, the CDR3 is TGTGCCAGTGGCGACAGGCCCTCCTACGAGCAGTACTTC. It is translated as CASGDRPSYEQYF.

CDR3 amino acids: CASSLDSFGYTF. Written as DNA, the CDR3 is TGTGCCAGCAGCTTGGACTCGTTTGGCTACACCTTC. The rearrangement links TRBV5-6 to TRBJ1-2; no clear D. CDR1 and CDR2 from the germline V gene are SGHDT and YYEEEE. The CDR3 runs 12 residues. The ends were cut back, 0 bases at V and 7 bases at J, with 7 bases in the middle. Using reference TRBV5-6 and TRBJ1-2 for the parts outside the CDR3, the full variable domain is DAGVTQSPTHLIKTRGQQVTLRCSPKSGHDTVSWYQQALGQGPQFIFQYYEEEERQRGNFPDRFSGHQFPNYSSELNVNALLLGDSALYLCASSLDSFGYTFGSGTRLTVV.

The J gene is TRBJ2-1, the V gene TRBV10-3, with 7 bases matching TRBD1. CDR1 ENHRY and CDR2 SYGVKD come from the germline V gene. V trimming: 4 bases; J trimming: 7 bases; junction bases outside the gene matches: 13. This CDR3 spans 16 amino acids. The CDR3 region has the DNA TGTGCCATCAGTGGACGAGACAGGGAAGGTAGGAATGAGCAGTTCTTC. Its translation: CAISGRDREGRNEQFF.

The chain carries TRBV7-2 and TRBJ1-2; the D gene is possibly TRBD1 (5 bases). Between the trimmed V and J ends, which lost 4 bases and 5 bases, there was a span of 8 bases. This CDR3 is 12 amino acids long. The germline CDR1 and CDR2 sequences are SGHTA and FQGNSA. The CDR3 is CASSYPGYGYTF. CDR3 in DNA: TGTGCCAGCAGCTACCCAGGGTATGGCTACACCTTC.

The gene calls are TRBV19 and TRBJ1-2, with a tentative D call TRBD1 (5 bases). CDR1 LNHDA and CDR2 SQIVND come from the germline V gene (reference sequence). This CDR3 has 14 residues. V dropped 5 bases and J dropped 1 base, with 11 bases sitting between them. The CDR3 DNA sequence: TGTGCCAGTAGTCGTCAGGGAGGTAACTATGGCTACACCTTC. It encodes CASSRQGGNYGYTF.

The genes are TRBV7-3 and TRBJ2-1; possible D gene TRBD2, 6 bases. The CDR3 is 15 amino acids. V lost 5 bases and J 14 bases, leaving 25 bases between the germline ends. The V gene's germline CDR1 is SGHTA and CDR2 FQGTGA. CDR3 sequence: CASSLLPSVRSSKFF. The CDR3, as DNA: TGTGCCAGCAGCCTCCTACCTAGCGTCCGGTCTAGTAAGTTCTTC.

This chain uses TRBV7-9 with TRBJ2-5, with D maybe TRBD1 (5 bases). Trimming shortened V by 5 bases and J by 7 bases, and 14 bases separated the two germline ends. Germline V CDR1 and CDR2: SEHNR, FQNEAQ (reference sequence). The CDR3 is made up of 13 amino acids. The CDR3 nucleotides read TGTGCCAGCAGCCCTAACCAAGGGGCGACCCAGTACTTC. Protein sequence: CASSPNQGATQYF.

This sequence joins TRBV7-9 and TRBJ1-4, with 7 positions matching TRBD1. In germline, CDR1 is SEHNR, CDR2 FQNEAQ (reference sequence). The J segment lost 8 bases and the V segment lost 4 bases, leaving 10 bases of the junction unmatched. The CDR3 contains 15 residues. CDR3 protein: CASSSITGAGEKLFF. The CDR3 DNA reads TGTGCCAGCAGCTCAATTACAGGGGCGGGGGAAAAACTGTTTTTT.

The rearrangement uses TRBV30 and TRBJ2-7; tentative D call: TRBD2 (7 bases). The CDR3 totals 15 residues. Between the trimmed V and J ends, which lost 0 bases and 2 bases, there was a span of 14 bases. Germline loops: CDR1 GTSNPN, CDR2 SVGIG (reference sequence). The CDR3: CAWSVLTGGPYEQYF. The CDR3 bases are TGTGCCTGGAGTGTACTCACGGGGGGCCCCTACGAGCAGTACTTC.